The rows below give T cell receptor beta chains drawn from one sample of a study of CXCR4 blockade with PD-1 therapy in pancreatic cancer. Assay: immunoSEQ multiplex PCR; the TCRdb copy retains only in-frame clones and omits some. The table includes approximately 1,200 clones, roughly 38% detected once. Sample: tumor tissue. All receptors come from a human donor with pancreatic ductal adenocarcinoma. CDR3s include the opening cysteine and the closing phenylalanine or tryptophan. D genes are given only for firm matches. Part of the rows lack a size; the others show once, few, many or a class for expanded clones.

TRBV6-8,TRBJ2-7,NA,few,TGTGCCAGCAGTGTATTTCAATGGAAGGACGAGCAGTACTTC,CASSVFQWKDEQYF
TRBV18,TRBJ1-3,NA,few,TGTGCCAGTCTGGACATCACTGGAAACACCATATATTTT,CASLDITGNTIYF
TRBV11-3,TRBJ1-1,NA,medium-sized,TGTGCCAGCAGCTTAGGTGGGAGGGGGACTGAAGCTTTCTTT,CASSLGGRGTEAFF
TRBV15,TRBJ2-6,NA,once,TGTGCCACCAGCAGAGAGCGGACTGGGGCCAACGTCCTGACTTTC,CATSRERTGANVLTF
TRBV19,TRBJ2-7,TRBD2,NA,TGTGCCAGTAGTATTAGCGGGGGGCCCTCCTACGAGCAGTACTTC,CASSISGGPSYEQYF
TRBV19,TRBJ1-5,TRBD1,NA,TGTGCCAGTAGTACCAGGGACAGCGATAGCAATCAGCCCCAGCATTTT,CASSTRDSDSNQPQHF
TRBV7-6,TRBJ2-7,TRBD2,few,TGTGCCAGCAGCCCGACTAGCGGGGGGGCAAACGAGCAGTACTTC,CASSPTSGGANEQYF
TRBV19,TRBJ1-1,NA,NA,TGTGCCAGTAGTGTTCCCGGGACTCCCGAAGCTTTCTTT,CASSVPGTPEAFF
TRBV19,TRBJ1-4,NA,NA,TGTGCCAGTACCTCGACCGGGGGTACTAATGAAAAACTGTTTTTT,CASTSTGGTNEKLFF
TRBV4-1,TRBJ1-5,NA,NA,TGCGCCAGCAGCCAAGACGGGAGGAATCAGCCCCAGCATTTT,CASSQDGRNQPQHF
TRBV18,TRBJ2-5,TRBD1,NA,TGTGCCAGCTCACCCGCGACAGGGGTCGGAGAGACCCAGTACTTC,CASSPATGVGETQYF
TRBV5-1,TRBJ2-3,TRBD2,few,TGCGCCAGCAGCTTGGTATTCGCGGGGGGATCAGATACGCAGTATTTT,CASSLVFAGGSDTQYF
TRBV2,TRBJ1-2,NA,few,TGTGCCAGCTCGGACCTCTCCCGCGGCGGCTACACCTTC,CASSDLSRGGYTF
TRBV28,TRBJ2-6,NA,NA,TGTGCCAGCAGTTTTGGCCAGGTGGCCGGGGCCAACGTCCTGACTTTC,CASSFGQVAGANVLTF
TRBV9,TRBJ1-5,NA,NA,TGTGCCAGCAGCGTAGGCCCCAACCAGCCCCAGCATTTT,CASSVGPNQPQHF
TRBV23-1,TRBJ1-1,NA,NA,TGCGCCAGCAGCCAAGAAGTAGGCACTGAAGCTTTCTTT,CASSQEVGTEAFF
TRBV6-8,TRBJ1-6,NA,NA,TGTGCCAGCAGTTACTCGCGGGGGGCCAATTCACCCCTCCACTTT,CASSYSRGANSPLHF
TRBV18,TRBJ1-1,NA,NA,TGTGCCAGCTCACGTACCAACGGGAACACTGAAGCTTTCTTT,CASSRTNGNTEAFF
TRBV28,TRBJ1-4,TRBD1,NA,TGTGCCAGCAGTTTAGGGGACAGGGCTAATGAAAAACTGTTTTTT,CASSLGDRANEKLFF
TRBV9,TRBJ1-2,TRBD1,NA,TGTGCCAGCAGTGCGGACAGGGAGGAGAGCTACACCTTC,CASSADREESYTF
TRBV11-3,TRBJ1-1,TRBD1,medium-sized,TGTGCCAGCAGCTTCCCCGGGACAGGGGTAAAAGCTTTCTTT,CASSFPGTGVKAFF
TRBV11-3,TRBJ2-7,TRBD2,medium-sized,TGTGCCAGCAGCCCGGGGCACGGGGGGGGCTCCTACGAGCAGTACTTC,CASSPGHGGGSYEQYF
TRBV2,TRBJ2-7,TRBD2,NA,TGTGCCAGCAGTGAATCTAGCGGGGGGCTCGAGCAGTACTTC,CASSESSGGLEQYF
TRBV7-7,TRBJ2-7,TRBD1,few,TGTGCCAGAAGCTTGCGGCCCCGGACAGGGAACGAGCAGTACTTC,CARSLRPRTGNEQYF
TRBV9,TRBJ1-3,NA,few,TGTGCCAGCAGCGTTGAGAGCTCCGGAAACACCATATATTTT,CASSVESSGNTIYF
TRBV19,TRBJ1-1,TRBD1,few,TGTGCCATCGGAACCCGACAGGGGACAGCTTTCTTT,CAIGTRQGTAFF
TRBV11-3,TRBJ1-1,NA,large,TGTGCCAGCAGCTTAGGTTACGGAGGGAACGCTGAAGCTTTCTTT,CASSLGYGGNAEAFF
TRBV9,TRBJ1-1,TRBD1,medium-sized,TGTGCCAGCAGCGCCTGGACAGGGACTGAAGCTTTCTTT,CASSAWTGTEAFF
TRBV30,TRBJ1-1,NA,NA,TGTGCCTGGAGTGCAGGGGTGAACACTGAAGCTTTCTTT,CAWSAGVNTEAFF
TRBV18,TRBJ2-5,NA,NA,TGTGCCAGCTCACCACCGGTCCAGGGAGGCATGACCCAGTACTTC,CASSPPVQGGMTQYF
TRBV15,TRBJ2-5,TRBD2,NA,TGTGCCACCAGCAGAGCCAGCGGGGGGGCAAGTCAAGAGACCCAGTACTTC,CATSRASGGASQETQYF
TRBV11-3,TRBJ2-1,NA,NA,TGTGCCAGCAGCCCCTTCCGGGTGAGCAATGAGCAGTTCTTC,CASSPFRVSNEQFF
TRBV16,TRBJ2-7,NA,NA,TGTGCCAGCAGCCTTTCGTCTAGGGGCTCTGCCTACGAGCAGTACTTC,CASSLSSRGSAYEQYF
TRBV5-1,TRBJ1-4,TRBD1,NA,TGCGCCAGCAGCTTGCAGGGGGCGGATGAAAAACTGTTTTTT,CASSLQGADEKLFF
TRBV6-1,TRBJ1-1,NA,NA,TGTGCCAGCAGTGAAGATTGGGTGCGAAGCACTGAAGCTTTCTTT,CASSEDWVRSTEAFF
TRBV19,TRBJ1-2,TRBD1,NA,TGTGCCAGTAGTGCCGGGACAGGGGGCTACACCTTC,CASSAGTGGYTF
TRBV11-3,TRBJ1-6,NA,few,TGTGCCAGCAGCTTACTTCCGACAGCTAATTCACCCCTCCACTTT,CASSLLPTANSPLHF
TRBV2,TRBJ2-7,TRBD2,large,TGTGCCAGCAGTTATAGCGGGGGGGCCTGGTCCTACGAGCAGTACTTC,CASSYSGGAWSYEQYF
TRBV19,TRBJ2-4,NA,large,TGTGCCAGTAGTATTGCGGCAGCCAAAAACATTCAGTACTTC,CASSIAAAKNIQYF
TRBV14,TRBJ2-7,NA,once,TGTGCCAGCAGCCAAGGGCAGGGGGGCGAGCAGTACTTC,CASSQGQGGEQYF
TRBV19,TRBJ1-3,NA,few,TGTGCCAGTAGCCCAGCCGGGTACCCTGGAAACACCATATATTTT,CASSPAGYPGNTIYF